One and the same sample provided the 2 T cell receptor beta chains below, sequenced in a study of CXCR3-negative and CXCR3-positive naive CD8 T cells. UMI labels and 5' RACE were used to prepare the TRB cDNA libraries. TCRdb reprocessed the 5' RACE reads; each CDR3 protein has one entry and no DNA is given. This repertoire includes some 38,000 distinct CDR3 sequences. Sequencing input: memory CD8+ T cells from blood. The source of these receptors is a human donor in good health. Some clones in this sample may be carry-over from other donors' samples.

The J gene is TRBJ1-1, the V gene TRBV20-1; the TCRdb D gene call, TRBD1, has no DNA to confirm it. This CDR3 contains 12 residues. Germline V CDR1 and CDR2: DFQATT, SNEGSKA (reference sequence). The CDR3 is CSAATGVTEAFF.

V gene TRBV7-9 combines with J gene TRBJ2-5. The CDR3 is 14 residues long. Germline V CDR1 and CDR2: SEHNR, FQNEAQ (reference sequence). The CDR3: CASSVLTVQETQYF.